These 7 T cell receptor beta chains were sequenced from one sample in a study of T-cell reconstitution after alpha-beta-depleted transplantation in children. A library of TCRbeta sequences, prepared with unique molecular identifiers, was generated. Each CDR3 protein is one row after TCRdb ran MiXCR on the PCR reads. The sample contains under 250,000 distinct CDR3 sequences, 20% to 30% of which appear only once. The material sequenced was PBMCs, mostly from graft donor cells, taken 360 days after TCRalphabeta/CD19-depleted stem cell transplant. These receptors were taken from a female patient between 2 and 15 years old who had a stem cell transplant for congenital amegakaryocytic thrombocytopenia, so the T cells may come from the graft donor.

This chain joins TRBV28 and TRBJ2-7, with D tentatively TRBD1 or TRBD2 (7 bases each). Germline V gene lookup returns CDR1 MDHEN and CDR2 SYDVKM. There are 13 residues in the CDR3. Trimming took off 5 bases at V and 3 bases at J, with 11 bases between the two ends. CDR3 nucleotides: TGTGCCAGCAGTCCAGGGGGGGGCTACGAGCAGTACTTC. As protein: CASSPGGGYEQYF.

The chain is built from TRBV11-2 and TRBJ2-3; TRBD2 matches 9 bases. This CDR3 has 15 residues. Per germline, CDR1 SGHAT and CDR2 FQNNGV. Trimming took 0 bases from V and 7 from J; bases not matched to a gene: 5. The CDR3, as DNA: TGTGCCAGCAGCTTAGATCGCCTAGCGGGATATACGCAGTATTTT. Translating it yields CASSLDRLAGYTQYF. Variable domain in full (rest from reference TRBV11-2 and TRBJ2-3): EAGVAQSPRYKIIEKRQSVAFWCNPISGHATLYWYQQILGQGPKLLIQFQNNGVVDDSQLPKDRFSAERLKGVDSTLKIQPAKLEDSAVYLCASSLDRLAGYTQYFGPGTRLTVL.

This clonotype appeared many times. DNA of the CDR3: TGTGCCAGCAGCCAAGATAGCGGGGGGATTTCGTATGAGCAGTTCTTC. Its protein is CASSQDSGGISYEQFF. The gene calls are TRBV3-1 and TRBJ2-1; 10 bases are shared with TRBD2. The germline V gene encodes CDR1 LGHDT and CDR2 YNNKEL (reference sequence). This CDR3 is 16 amino acids long. Trimming at V came to 0 bases and at J to 8 bases, leaving 7 bases not matched to a gene.

The chain joins TRBV7-3 to TRBJ2-1, with 12 bases fitting TRBD2. There are 15 residues in the CDR3. Losses at the gene ends were 5 bases for V and 6 bases for J; bases not matched to a gene: 5. Germline-derived CDR1 and CDR2 are SGHTA and FQGTGA. DNA of the CDR3: TGTGCCAGCAGCCCATGGACTAGCGGGATCAATGAGCAGTTCTTC. It is translated as CASSPWTSGINEQFF.

The rearrangement joins TRBV12-3 or TRBV12-4 to TRBJ2-7; TRBD2 matches at 11 bases. The CDR3 length is 15 residues. V shed 7 bases and J 3 bases; nucleotides not matched to a gene: 8. CDR3 coding DNA: TGTGCCAGCACCCCGACCGGGACTAGCGGCTACGAGCAGTACTTC. It encodes CASTPTGTSGYEQYF.

This clonotype showed up just a few times. The rearrangement joins TRBV9 to TRBJ2-1, with a weak D call TRBD2 (5 bases). This CDR3 is built from 14 residues. Germline V gene sequence: CDR1 SGDLS, CDR2 YYNGEE. Trimming took off 4 bases at V and 9 bases at J, with 17 bases between the two ends. The CDR3 sequence: CASSPTLGASEQFF. The CDR3 bases are TGTGCCAGCAGCCCAACACTAGGCGCTTCTGAGCAGTTCTTC.

This clonotype was observed a handful of times. The gene calls are TRBV5-1 and TRBJ2-7; 8 bases are a match to TRBD1. The ends lost 4 bases at V and 6 bases at J; junction bases unmatched: 12. The CDR3 spans 15 residues. Germline loops: CDR1 SGHRS, CDR2 YFSETQ. CDR3 sequence: CASSARTGYPSEQYF. The CDR3 bases are TGCGCCAGCAGCGCACGGACAGGGTATCCATCCGAGCAGTACTTC.